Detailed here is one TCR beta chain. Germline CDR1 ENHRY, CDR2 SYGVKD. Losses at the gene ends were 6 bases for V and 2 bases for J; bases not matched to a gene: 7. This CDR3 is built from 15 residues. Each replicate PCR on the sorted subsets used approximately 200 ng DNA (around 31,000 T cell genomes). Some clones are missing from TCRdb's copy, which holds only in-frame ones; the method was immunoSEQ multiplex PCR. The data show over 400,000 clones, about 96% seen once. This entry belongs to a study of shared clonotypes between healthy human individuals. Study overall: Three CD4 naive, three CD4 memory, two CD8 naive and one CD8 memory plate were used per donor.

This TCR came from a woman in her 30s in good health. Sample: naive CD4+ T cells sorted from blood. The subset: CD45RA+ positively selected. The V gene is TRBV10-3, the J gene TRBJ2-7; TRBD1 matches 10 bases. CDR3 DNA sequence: TGTGCCATCAGCGCCGGGGACAGGGGTACCTACGAGCAGTACTTC. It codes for CAISAGDRGTYEQYF.